This entry describes one T cell receptor beta chain. TCRdb's table, derived via immunoSEQ multiplex PCR, lists solely in-frame clones and lacks some. The sample has about 200,000 clones, roughly 80% seen once; the top ten hold roughly 10%. The CDR3 has 15 residues. Trimming cost V 4 bases and J 4 bases; bases outside gene matches: 7. CDR1 is SGHVS and CDR2 is FNYEAQ in the germline V gene. The sample originates from a study of blood T cell repertoires in COVID-19. Study details: Sources were T cells, B-cell-depleted T cells, or PBMCs; the material itself was cDNA or gDNA.

Material: peripheral blood. The sequence came from a woman older than 75 with acute or convalescent COVID-19. This chain links TRBV7-6 with TRBJ2-1, with TRBD1 identical over 7 bases. This chain's CDR3 is CASSSQGKGYNEQFF. The CDR3 DNA is TGTGCCAGCAGCTCACAGGGGAAGGGGTACAATGAGCAGTTCTTC. Full variable domain (missing parts from reference TRBV7-6 and TRBJ2-1): GAGVSQSPRYKVTKRGQDVALRCDPISGHVSLYWYRQALGQGPEFLTYFNYEAQQDKSGLPNDRFSAERPEGSISTLTIQRTEQRDSAMYRCASSSQGKGYNEQFFGPGTRLTVL.